Listed here are 14 T cell receptor beta chains from one sample, sequenced in a study of glioma-infiltrating T cells after dendritic cell vaccination. TCRdb keeps only in-frame clones here, not all; method: immunoSEQ multiplex PCR. Of 90,000 to 140,000 clones listed, around 90% are singletons. Time point indicated: after dendritic cell vaccination, including at tumor progression/relapse. The sample in question was blood, obtained after dendritic cell vaccination. Every receptor here comes from a human donor with glioblastoma.

The V gene is TRBV5-6, the J gene TRBJ2-3; TRBD2 aligns across 14 bases. This CDR3 spans 17 amino acids. CDR1 is SGHDT, CDR2 YYEEEE, per germline. The junction had 8 bases not matched to a gene; V was cut back by 3 bases and J by 5 bases. This chain's CDR3 is CASSSTSGRARVDTQYF. DNA of the CDR3: TGTGCCAGCAGCTCGACTAGCGGGAGGGCCCGGGTAGATACGCAGTATTTT.

The genes are TRBV7-6 and TRBJ2-5; a weak D match, TRBD1 (6 bases). The CDR3 sequence is 14 residues long. V dropped 1 base and J dropped 3 bases, with 9 bases sitting between them. Germline V lookup: CDR1 SGHVS, CDR2 FNYEAQ. For the CDR3, the DNA is TGTGCCAGCAGCTTAGGGGCAGGGGAAGAGACCCAGTACTTC. It yields the protein CASSLGAGEETQYF.

This rearrangement joins TRBV30 to TRBJ1-6; the match to TRBD1 covers 9 bases. This CDR3 contains 15 residues. In germline, CDR1 is GTSNPN, CDR2 SVGIG (reference sequence). Trimming took 4 bases from V and 7 from J; bases not matched to a gene: 8. The CDR3 DNA is TGTGCCTGGACAAATGGACAGGGGCCCAATTCACCCCTCCACTTT. Amino acid sequence: CAWTNGQGPNSPLHF.

The chain carries TRBV19 and TRBJ2-7, with 8 bases matching TRBD1. Trimming removed 4 bases from V and 6 bases from J; junction bases left unmatched: 11. This CDR3 spans 15 amino acids. The germline V gene has CDR1 LNHDA and CDR2 SQIVND (reference sequence). The CDR3 nucleotides read TGTGCCAGTAGTAGTGACAGGGGCCAAACGGGCGAGCAGTACTTC. Its translation: CASSSDRGQTGEQYF.

The chain carries TRBV19 and TRBJ2-5, with TRBD2 matching over 11 bases. The CDR3 extends over 14 amino acids. V trimming: 3 bases; J trimming: 3 bases; junction bases outside the gene matches: 0. CDR1 is LNHDA, CDR2 SQIVND, per germline (reference sequence). CDR3 amino acids: CASSMTSGEETQYF. The CDR3 DNA reads TGTGCCAGTAGTATGACTAGCGGGGAAGAGACCCAGTACTTC.

CDR3 sequence reads: CASSSGTGGGSNQPQHF. As DNA, the CDR3 is TGTGCCAGCAGCTCAGGGACAGGGGGGGGAAGCAATCAGCCCCAGCATTTT. The V gene is TRBV7-9, the J gene TRBJ1-5; 11 positions match TRBD1. V was clipped by 4 bases and J by 1 base; unmatched bases: 6. The CDR3 sequence is 17 residues long. The V gene's germline CDR1 is SEHNR and CDR2 FQNEAQ (reference sequence).

The count of this clone is one. At one end the junction does not follow the germline gene, possibly because of a read error. The sample contains more than one DNA sequence encoding this CDR3. V is TRBV4-1 and J is TRBJ2-6, with D unclear. The CDR3 spans 17 residues. In germline, CDR1 is MGHRA, CDR2 YSYEKL. The CDR3 coding sequence is TGCGCCAGTAGCCAAGAGATAAACCTATCTGGGGCCAACGTCCTGACTTTC. Translating gives CASSQEINLSGANVLTF.

The rearrangement uses TRBV5-8 and TRBJ1-1; TRBD1 agrees at 8 bases. This CDR3 comprises 14 residues. Germline V gives CDR1 SGHTS, CDR2 YDEGEE. V was clipped by 4 bases and J by 5 bases; unmatched bases: 7. Here the CDR3 reads CASSRDRGGTEAFF. The CDR3 DNA sequence: TGTGCCAGCAGCCGTGACAGGGGAGGGACTGAAGCTTTCTTT.

The chain carries TRBV5-1 and TRBJ1-4, with 8 bases matching TRBD1. Trimming cost V 3 bases and J 8 bases; bases outside gene matches: 12. The V gene's germline CDR1 is SGHRS and CDR2 YFSETQ. This CDR3 has 16 residues. The CDR3 spells CASSSTGAGGGEKLFF. The DNA for the CDR3 is TGCGCCAGCAGCTCGACAGGGGCCGGGGGAGGCGAAAAACTGTTTTTT.

This clone has a handful of counts. The chain recombines TRBV28 with TRBJ2-3; D is perhaps TRBD2 (5 bases). CDR1 MDHEN and CDR2 SYDVKM come from the germline V gene. Trimming removed 7 bases at V and 6 bases at J, with 17 bases between. The CDR3 loop spans 14 amino acids. The CDR3, as DNA: TGTGCCAGCACTTTCCGGCGAGGGTGGGATACGCAGTATTTT. It is translated as CASTFRRGWDTQYF.

This sequence joins TRBV6-1 and TRBJ2-5; maybe TRBD2 (6 bases). The V end was cut by 2 bases, the J end by 3 bases, with 16 bases between. This CDR3 spans 16 amino acids. Germline CDR1 MNHNS, CDR2 SASEGT. The CDR3 region is CASSEITSGVEETQYF. The CDR3 DNA sequence: TGTGCCAGCAGTGAAATTACTTCGGGGGTAGAAGAGACCCAGTACTTC.

This clone was counted between two and nine times. V usage is TRBV2 and J usage is TRBJ1-5; D unclear. This CDR3 is built from 14 residues. Germline V CDR1 and CDR2: SNHLY, FYNNEI. Trimming stripped 6 bases from V and 1 base from J, with 10 bases between. The CDR3 DNA reads as TGTGCCAGCAGCTGGACTGAAAGCAATCAGCCCCAGCATTTT. This gives the protein CASSWTESNQPQHF.

The chain uses TRBV6-1 and TRBJ2-1; 9 positions agree with TRBD1. With V trimmed by 2 bases and J by 6 bases, 8 bases remained unmatched. The length of the CDR3 is 16 residues. The V gene's germline CDR1 is MNHNS and CDR2 SASEGT. CDR3 protein: CASSEYGTGFVNEQFF. Written as DNA, the CDR3 is TGTGCCAGCAGTGAATACGGGACAGGGTTTGTCAATGAGCAGTTCTTC.

This sequence joins TRBV9 and TRBJ2-5; 11 nucleotides align to TRBD2. The V and J ends lost 0 bases and 3 bases, in that order; junction bases with no gene match: 7. The CDR3 length is 17 residues. CDR1 is SGDLS, CDR2 YYNGEE, per germline. CDR3 sequence: CASSVGVGTSGEETQYF. Written as DNA, the CDR3 is TGTGCCAGCAGCGTAGGGGTAGGGACTAGCGGCGAAGAGACCCAGTACTTC.